The TCR beta chain under discussion was sequenced for a study of response to subunit inactivated influenza vaccine. Regarding the study as a whole: Authors suggested few new T cells are recruited by each seasonal influenza vaccination.

MiXCR was run by TCRdb on the RT-PCR reads, yielding one entry per CDR3 protein. The sample lists about 530,000 distinct CDR3 sequences, 12% seen once, with about a tenth in the top ten. This clonotype was observed a handful of times. Its antigen is currently unknown. The sequencing used PBMCs from blood, collected on the day of vaccination. This TCR derives from a man between 50 and 59 years old who received an inactivated influenza vaccine.

CDR3 DNA: TGTGCCAGCAGGCCTGGACTAGCGAGGAGCACAGATACGCAGTATTTT. Amino acids: CASRPGLARSTDTQYF. The chain uses TRBV6-1 and TRBJ2-3, with 9 bases matching TRBD2. The CDR3 sequence is 16 residues long. The J segment lost 0 bases and the V segment lost 6 bases, leaving 7 bases of the junction unmatched. Per the germline V gene, CDR1 is MNHNS and CDR2 is SASEGT.